This is a list of T cell receptor beta chains from one sample in a study of somatic mutations in cytotoxic T cells in rheumatoid arthritis. Sequencing was performed with immunoSEQ multiplex PCR; in TCRdb, only in-frame clones are kept and a portion is missing. The data show under 20,000 clones, with 70% to 75% seen just once and roughly 13% held by the top ten. Source material: CD8+ T cells sorted from blood. These receptors all come from an adult with rheumatoid arthritis. CDR3s include the opening cysteine and the closing phenylalanine or tryptophan. Fields, in order: clone size, D gene, J gene, V gene, CDR3 length, CDR3 DNA, CDR3 protein. A D gene is named only where the DNA matches it firmly. Clone sizes are given selectively: once, few, many, or a class where the clone is expanded.

clone size: .; D gene: TRBD1; J gene: TRBJ2-7; V gene: TRBV27; CDR3 length: 15; CDR3 DNA: TGTGCCAGCAGCAAGGGACAGGGGAGGACCTACGAGCAGTACTTC; CDR3 protein: CASSKGQGRTYEQYF
clone size: few; D gene: .; J gene: TRBJ2-7; V gene: TRBV5-6; CDR3 length: 12; CDR3 DNA: TGTGCCAGCAGCTTGGTGGTCTCCGAGCAGTACTTC; CDR3 protein: CASSLVVSEQYF
clone size: .; D gene: .; J gene: TRBJ1-1; V gene: TRBV9; CDR3 length: 11; CDR3 DNA: TGTGCCAGCAGCTCCGCCCCTGAAGCTTTCTTT; CDR3 protein: CASSSAPEAFF
clone size: few; D gene: .; J gene: TRBJ1-1; V gene: TRBV4-1; CDR3 length: 13; CDR3 DNA: TGCGCCAGCAGCCAAGCTTTTTCAGTTGAAGCTTTCTTT; CDR3 protein: CASSQAFSVEAFF
clone size: .; D gene: .; J gene: TRBJ2-6; V gene: TRBV9; CDR3 length: 15; CDR3 DNA: TGTGCCAGCAGCGTTGGCTGGCTTGGGGCCAACGTCCTGACTTTC; CDR3 protein: CASSVGWLGANVLTF
clone size: .; D gene: .; J gene: TRBJ1-2; V gene: TRBV2; CDR3 length: 15; CDR3 DNA: TGTGCCAGCAGTGAAGGAGGGGTGAATTTCTTGGGCTACACCTTC; CDR3 protein: CASSEGGVNFLGYTF
clone size: .; D gene: .; J gene: TRBJ2-7; V gene: TRBV7-9; CDR3 length: 12; CDR3 DNA: TGTGCCAGCAGCTTGGGTTCCTACGAGCAGTACTTC; CDR3 protein: CASSLGSYEQYF
clone size: .; D gene: TRBD2; J gene: TRBJ2-2; V gene: TRBV9; CDR3 length: 17; CDR3 DNA: TGTGCCAGCAGCTCGCGGACTAGCGGGAGAACGTCCGGGGAGCTGTTTTTT; CDR3 protein: CASSSRTSGRTSGELFF
clone size: .; D gene: .; J gene: TRBJ2-2; V gene: TRBV4-1; CDR3 length: 15; CDR3 DNA: TGCGCCAGCAGCCATGGGCAGGGCGGGACCGGGGAGCTGTTTTTT; CDR3 protein: CASSHGQGGTGELFF
clone size: .; D gene: .; J gene: TRBJ1-1; V gene: TRBV6-6; CDR3 length: 12; CDR3 DNA: TGTGCCAGCAGTTACGAGGGTGGGTTGGCTTTCTTT; CDR3 protein: CASSYEGGLAFF
clone size: .; D gene: .; J gene: TRBJ2-4; V gene: TRBV7-9; CDR3 length: 15; CDR3 DNA: TGTGCCAGCAGCCCTGGGGGGTGGGGCAAAAACATTCAGTACTTC; CDR3 protein: CASSPGGWGKNIQYF
clone size: .; D gene: .; J gene: TRBJ2-1; V gene: TRBV28; CDR3 length: 14; CDR3 DNA: TGTGCCAGCAGCCCCAGGTCCCTGGAGGGTGAGCAGTTCTTC; CDR3 protein: CASSPRSLEGEQFF
clone size: .; D gene: .; J gene: TRBJ2-7; V gene: TRBV4-1; CDR3 length: 13; CDR3 DNA: TGCGCCAGCAGCCCCGGAAAAGTTTACGAGCAGTACTTC; CDR3 protein: CASSPGKVYEQYF
clone size: .; D gene: TRBD2; J gene: TRBJ2-3; V gene: TRBV4-1; CDR3 length: 15; CDR3 DNA: TGCGCCAGCAGCCAAGATGACGGGAGGGCAGATACGCAGTATTTT; CDR3 protein: CASSQDDGRADTQYF
clone size: medium-sized; D gene: .; J gene: TRBJ1-1; V gene: TRBV27; CDR3 length: 13; CDR3 DNA: TGTGCCAGCAGTTATTACAGTTCCCGTGAAGCTTTCTTT; CDR3 protein: CASSYYSSREAFF
clone size: .; D gene: .; J gene: TRBJ2-5; V gene: TRBV6-5; CDR3 length: 13; CDR3 DNA: TGTGCCAGCAGTTACTCGTTTGACGAGACCCAGTACTTC; CDR3 protein: CASSYSFDETQYF
clone size: once; D gene: .; J gene: TRBJ2-6; V gene: TRBV9; CDR3 length: 16; CDR3 DNA: TGTGCCAGCAGCGATGCTACCGACTCTGGGGCCAACGTCCTGACTTTC; CDR3 protein: CASSDATDSGANVLTF
clone size: .; D gene: .; J gene: TRBJ2-1; V gene: TRBV6-5; CDR3 length: 13; CDR3 DNA: TGTGCCAGCAGTTACTCGGCGGGAAATGAGCAGTTCTTC; CDR3 protein: CASSYSAGNEQFF
clone size: few; D gene: TRBD2; J gene: TRBJ2-3; V gene: TRBV7-6; CDR3 length: 18; CDR3 DNA: TGTGCCAGCAGCTTAGGCAGACTAGCGGAGTATAGCACAGATACGCAGTATTTT; CDR3 protein: CASSLGRLAEYSTDTQYF
clone size: few; D gene: .; J gene: TRBJ1-1; V gene: TRBV19; CDR3 length: 16; CDR3 DNA: TGTGCCAGTACGGCAGGGCGAACCGATTTGAACACTGAAGCTTTCTTT; CDR3 protein: CASTAGRTDLNTEAFF
clone size: .; D gene: .; J gene: TRBJ1-2; V gene: TRBV6-1; CDR3 length: 15; CDR3 DNA: TGTGCCATCAAGCAGGTGGCAGCGACCGCCTATGGCTACACCTTC; CDR3 protein: CAIKQVAATAYGYTF
clone size: few; D gene: .; J gene: TRBJ1-4; V gene: TRBV27; CDR3 length: 14; CDR3 DNA: TGTGCCAGCAGTCACGGACAGTTTACCGAAAAACTGTTTTTT; CDR3 protein: CASSHGQFTEKLFF
clone size: .; D gene: .; J gene: TRBJ2-2; V gene: TRBV18; CDR3 length: 16; CDR3 DNA: TGTGCCAGCTCACCCCGTCCAGATAGGAACACCGGGGAGCTGTTTTTT; CDR3 protein: CASSPRPDRNTGELFF
clone size: .; D gene: .; J gene: TRBJ2-4; V gene: TRBV19; CDR3 length: 15; CDR3 DNA: TGTGCCAGTAGTCTCATCCGGGGACCAGGGAGTGTTCAGTACTTC; CDR3 protein: CASSLIRGPGSVQYF
clone size: .; D gene: .; J gene: TRBJ2-7; V gene: TRBV27; CDR3 length: 13; CDR3 DNA: TGTGCCAGCAGTTTTCAAGACAGCTACGAGCAGTACTTC; CDR3 protein: CASSFQDSYEQYF